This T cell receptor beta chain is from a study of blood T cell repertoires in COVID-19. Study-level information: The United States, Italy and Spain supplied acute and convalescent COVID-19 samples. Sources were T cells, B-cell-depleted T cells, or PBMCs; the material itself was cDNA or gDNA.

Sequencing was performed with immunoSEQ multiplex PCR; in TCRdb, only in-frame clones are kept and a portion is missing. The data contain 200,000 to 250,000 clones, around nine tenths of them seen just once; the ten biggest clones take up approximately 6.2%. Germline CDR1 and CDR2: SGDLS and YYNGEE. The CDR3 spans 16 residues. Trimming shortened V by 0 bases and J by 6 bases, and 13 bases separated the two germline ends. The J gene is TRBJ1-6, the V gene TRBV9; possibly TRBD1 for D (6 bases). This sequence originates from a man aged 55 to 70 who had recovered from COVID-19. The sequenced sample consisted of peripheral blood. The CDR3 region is CASSVGGGGLNSPLHF. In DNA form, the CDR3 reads TGTGCCAGCAGCGTAGGAGGGGGGGGGCTTAATTCACCCCTCCACTTT.